What follows describes a single T cell receptor beta chain. RNA in amounts of roughly 0.5 to 1 ug was reverse transcribed with random hexamers. TCRdb ran MiXCR on the immunoSEQ multiplex PCR reads and lists one entry per CDR3 protein. Here the sample spans about 300,000 distinct CDR3 sequences, about 82% being singletons. This entry is derived from a study of CD8 T cells in Susac syndrome. The CDR3 sequence is 11 residues long. The V gene's germline CDR1 is DFQATT and CDR2 SNEGSKA (reference sequence). V was pared by 6 bases and J by 3 bases, with 5 bases between. CD8+ and CD4+ T cells taken from blood had their TCR beta sequenced. The multiple sclerosis control group comprised treatment-naive patients with stable or active relapsing-remitting disease.

Sequencing input: CD8+ T cells from PBMCs. The source is a human donor with multiple sclerosis. The chain is built from TRBV20-1 and TRBJ2-2, with no clear D. As DNA, the CDR3 is TGCAGTGCCGAGCACACCGGGGAGCTGTTTTTT. It is translated as CSAEHTGELFF.